The rows below give T cell receptor beta chains drawn from one sample of a study of neurological immune-mediated disorders. TCRdb re-derived calls from the 5' RACE reads in MiXCR, one entry per CDR3 protein. The sample holds about 66,000 distinct CDR3 sequences, roughly 3.2% seen once. Sequencing input: PBMCs. Receptor source: a man between 40 and 49 years old with multiple sclerosis. CDR3s include the opening cysteine and the closing phenylalanine or tryptophan. Fields, in order: D gene, V gene, J gene, CDR3 protein. A D gene is named only where the DNA matches it firmly.

>TRBD2|TRBV5-1|TRBJ2-7
CASSLGAGTSEQYF
>TRBD1|TRBV7-9|TRBJ1-5
CASSVTGGQPQHF
>TRBD1|TRBV6-1|TRBJ2-1
CASRTGYSDEQFF
>.|TRBV12-3/TRBV12-4|TRBJ1-4
CASSLDSSSEKLFF
>.|TRBV18|TRBJ2-3
CASSPGSSLTSTDTQYF
>.|TRBV12-3/TRBV12-4|TRBJ1-2
CASSTTVGYTF
>TRBD2|TRBV9|TRBJ2-7
CASSVGLAGPEQYF